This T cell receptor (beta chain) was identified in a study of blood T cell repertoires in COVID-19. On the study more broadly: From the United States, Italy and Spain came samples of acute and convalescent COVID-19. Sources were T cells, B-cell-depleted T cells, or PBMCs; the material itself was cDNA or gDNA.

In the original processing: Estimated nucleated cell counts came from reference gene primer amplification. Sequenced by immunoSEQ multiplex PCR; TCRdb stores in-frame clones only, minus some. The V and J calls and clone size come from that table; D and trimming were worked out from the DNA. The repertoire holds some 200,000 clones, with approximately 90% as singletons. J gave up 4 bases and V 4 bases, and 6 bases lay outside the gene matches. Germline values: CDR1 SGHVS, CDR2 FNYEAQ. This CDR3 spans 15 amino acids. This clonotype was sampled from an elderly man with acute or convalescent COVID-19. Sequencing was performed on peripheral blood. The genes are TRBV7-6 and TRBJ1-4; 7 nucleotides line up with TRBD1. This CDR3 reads CASSSGGQRNEKLFF. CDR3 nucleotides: TGTGCCAGCAGCTCTGGGGGACAGCGTAATGAAAAACTGTTTTTT.